This is a list of T cell receptor beta chains from one sample in a study of blood T cell repertoires in COVID-19. The protocol was immunoSEQ multiplex PCR, while the TCRdb copy is restricted to in-frame clones and leaves out a portion. The table has approximately 70,000 clones, 70% to 90% seen once. The sample taken for sequencing was peripheral blood. The receptors were sampled from a man aged 65-85 years with active COVID-19. CDR3s include the opening cysteine and the closing phenylalanine or tryptophan. Each record gives: D gene, CDR3 length, J gene, clone size, V gene, CDR3 DNA, CDR3 protein. A D gene is named only where the DNA matches it firmly. The listing skips clone size in some rows; elsewhere it reads once, few, many or a size class.

>NA|13|TRBJ1-5|few|TRBV30
TGTGCCCTGACGCCCGGTGGTCGGGGGCCCCAGCATTTT
CALTPGGRGPQHF
>TRBD2|15|TRBJ2-7|few|TRBV11-2
TGTGCCAGCAGCTCCCCCAGACTAGCGGGTTACGAGCAGTACTTC
CASSSPRLAGYEQYF
>TRBD1|16|TRBJ2-2|NA|TRBV5-5
TGTGCCAGCAGCTTGGTCCCCACAGGGGACACCGGGGAGCTGTTTTTT
CASSLVPTGDTGELFF
>NA|16|TRBJ2-7|NA|TRBV10-3
TGTGCCATCAGTGAGCCCGGACAGGGAGGGGGGTACGAGCAGTACTTC
CAISEPGQGGGYEQYF
>TRBD2|16|TRBJ2-2|NA|TRBV19
TGTGCCAGTAGTATAGGAAGCGGGATGAGCACCGGGGAGCTGTTTTTT
CASSIGSGMSTGELFF
>TRBD2|18|TRBJ2-5|NA|TRBV7-6
TGTGCCAGCAGCGCCCGATGGCTAGCGGGAGTGCCGGGAGAGACCCAGTACTTC
CASSARWLAGVPGETQYF
>NA|18|TRBJ1-1|NA|TRBV19
TGTGCCAGTAGCCGGACACGTAAACAAATGGGGATGAACACTGAAGCTTTCTTT
CASSRTRKQMGMNTEAFF
>TRBD1|14|TRBJ1-1|once|TRBV4-1
TGCGCCAGCAGCCCAGGGGGGCTGAACACTGAAGCTTTCTTT
CASSPGGLNTEAFF
>TRBD2|14|TRBJ2-5|NA|TRBV30
TGTGCCTGGAGTGTACTAGCGGGAAGAGCGGCCCAGTACTTC
CAWSVLAGRAAQYF
>TRBD2|18|TRBJ2-5|NA|TRBV7-7
TGTGCTAGCAGCTTAAGGGAGGGGTCTAGCGGAGCCCAAGAGACCCAGTACTTC
CASSLREGSSGAQETQYF
>TRBD2|16|TRBJ2-7|NA|TRBV11-2
TGTGCCAGCACCCGGGGGGAGCGGCCGGGGGGCTACGAGCAGTACTTC
CASTRGERPGGYEQYF
>TRBD2|16|TRBJ2-7|few|TRBV10-3
TGTGCCATCAGGGGGACTAGCGGGAGGGGCTCCTACGAGCAGTACTTC
CAIRGTSGRGSYEQYF
>NA|15|TRBJ2-5|NA|TRBV19
TGTGCCAGTAGTATGCAGGCAACTTTCCAAGAGACCCAGTACTTC
CASSMQATFQETQYF
>NA|14|TRBJ1-5|NA|TRBV9
TGTGCCAGCAGCGCCGCAGGGAGCAATCAGCCCCAGCATTTT
CASSAAGSNQPQHF
>TRBD2|16|TRBJ2-1|NA|TRBV7-2
TGTGCCAGCAGCTCACCGGGACTAGCGGGAAGCAATGAGCAGTTCTTC
CASSSPGLAGSNEQFF
>TRBD2|17|TRBJ2-1|NA|TRBV4-1
TGCGCCAGCAGCCAAGAGCCCGGACTAGCGGGCCACAATGAGCAGTTCTTC
CASSQEPGLAGHNEQFF
>TRBD1|15|TRBJ1-6|NA|TRBV7-2
TGTGCCAGCAGCTTATCGCTGGGGAACAGGGGCCCCCTCCACTTT
CASSLSLGNRGPLHF
>TRBD2|17|TRBJ2-7|NA|TRBV4-1
TGCGCCAGCAGCCAAGATGGCGCCGGGACTAGCGGGGGGGAGCAGTACTTC
CASSQDGAGTSGGEQYF
>NA|14|TRBJ2-2|NA|TRBV24-1
TGTGCCACCCGATCAGGGGCATACACCGGGGAGCTGTTTTTT
CATRSGAYTGELFF
>TRBD1|14|TRBJ2-7|NA|TRBV5-1
TGCGCCAGCAGCTCGACAGGGGGGGCCTACGAGCAGTACTTC
CASSSTGGAYEQYF
>NA|12|TRBJ1-3|many|TRBV7-3
TGTGCCAGCAGCCCGGGAGGAAACACCATATATTTT
CASSPGGNTIYF
>NA|15|TRBJ2-5|NA|TRBV19
TGTGCCAGTAGTATGGGCGGGAATTCGCGGGAGACCCAGTACTTC
CASSMGGNSRETQYF
>TRBD1|14|TRBJ1-1|NA|TRBV19
TGTGCCAGTAGTATCCAGGGACAGACCACTGAAGCTTTCTTT
CASSIQGQTTEAFF
>NA|18|TRBJ1-3|NA|TRBV7-2
TGTGCCAGCGCCCGCGGGGGGGGGCCTCCTCTAATTGGAAACACCATATATTTT
CASARGGGPPLIGNTIYF
>NA|11|TRBJ1-2|NA|TRBV30
TGTGCCTGGAGTCCCTACTATGGCTACACCTTC
CAWSPYYGYTF
>NA|15|TRBJ1-1|few|TRBV7-6
TGTGCCAGCAGCTTATTCCCGACTCTGAACACTGAAGCTTTCTTT
CASSLFPTLNTEAFF
>TRBD1|17|TRBJ2-1|NA|TRBV24-1
TGTGCCACCAGTGCCCTCCGCCCCCGACAGGGGTGGGATGAGCAGTTCTTC
CATSALRPRQGWDEQFF